This is a list of T cell receptor beta chains from one sample in a study of control samples from healthy donors and cancer patients. Generated by immunoSEQ multiplex PCR, the TCRdb table keeps only in-frame clones and is missing some. The sample comprises 100,000 to 150,000 clones, roughly 87% of which are singletons, and about 1.8% rests with the top ten. Sequenced material: blood. The receptors stem from a man aged 18 to 29 in good health. CDR3s include the opening cysteine and the closing phenylalanine or tryptophan. The D gene is left open where the match is weak.

j_call	v_call	d_call	cdr3_aa
TRBJ1-2	TRBV2	.	CASRKDGPLGGYTF
TRBJ1-2	TRBV20-1	TRBD1	CSASVRDRGPLSLYGYTF
TRBJ2-1	TRBV5-4	.	CASSLPSGPSSYNEQFF
TRBJ2-3	TRBV12-3/TRBV12-4	TRBD1	CASSFRGTDTQYF
TRBJ2-2	TRBV3-1/TRBV3-2	TRBD1	CASSPTGDGTGELFF
TRBJ2-1	TRBV19	.	CASRRGSSYNEQFF
TRBJ2-1	TRBV19	TRBD2	CASSKRLAGAGEQFF
TRBJ2-2	TRBV18	TRBD2	CASLTRGLAGPNTGELFF
TRBJ2-3	TRBV14	.	CASSPDILADTQYF
TRBJ1-4	TRBV10-3	.	CATRAQNEKLFF
TRBJ2-5	TRBV29-1	TRBD1	CSSQGAYETQYF
TRBJ2-5	TRBV19	.	CASSILQGETQYF
TRBJ1-1	TRBV5-1	.	CASSSDLQPNTEAFF
TRBJ2-2	TRBV14	.	CASSQLGLVRDPGELFF
TRBJ2-3	TRBV6-4	TRBD2	CASSEETSGTDTQYF
TRBJ2-7	TRBV30	.	CAWSRDDPSYEQYF
TRBJ2-5	TRBV19	.	CASSLAEETQYF
TRBJ1-5	TRBV6-2/TRBV6-3	.	CASSFRQSSNQPQHF
TRBJ1-1	TRBV30	.	CAWSVSRGTEAFF
TRBJ2-7	TRBV21-1	.	CASSTYEQYF
TRBJ2-7	TRBV4-3	TRBD2	CASSTTTSGTYEQYF
TRBJ2-3	TRBV27	.	CAGSVGLSTDTQYF
TRBJ2-7	TRBV5-1	.	CASSWGTGERHEQYF
TRBJ2-7	TRBV11-2	TRBD1	CASSPLDRGRSYEQYF
TRBJ1-4	TRBV7-6	.	CASSLDGNNEKLFF